This T cell receptor beta chain emerged from a study of T cells in Graves' hyperthyroidism and ophthalmopathy. Trimming took off 4 bases at V and 2 bases at J, with 11 bases between the two ends. Germline-derived CDR1 and CDR2 are GTSNPN and SVGIG (reference sequence). The CDR3 runs 13 residues. This clonotype occurred many times. Amplification targeted TCR beta CDR3 regions from RNA transcripts. HTBI primers were the set used in a first-round RT-PCR of the TCR CDR3. Each CDR3 protein is one row after TCRdb ran MiXCR on the multiplex PCR reads. Of 600,000 to 850,000 distinct CDR3 sequences listed, over 15% are singletons.

The J gene is TRBJ1-1, the V gene TRBV30; a possible D gene is TRBD1 (5 bases). The sequencing sample was made of blood. The clonotype comes from a woman aged 45-60 years with Graves' hyperthyroidism that later progressed to Graves' ophthalmopathy. The CDR3: CAWTAWGNTEAFF. CDR3 bases: TGTGCCTGGACGGCTTGGGGCAACACTGAAGCTTTCTTT. Full variable domain (missing parts from reference TRBV30 and TRBJ1-1): SQTIHQWPATLVQPVGSPLSLECTVEGTSNPNLYWYRQAAGRGLQLLFYSVGIGQISSEVPQNLSASRPQDRQFILSSKKLLLSDSGFYLCAWTAWGNTEAFFGQGTRLTVV.